One sample yielded the 27 T cell receptor beta chains listed below, sequenced in a study of T cell repertoires in cytomegalovirus infection. These receptors lack a known antigen. TCRdb processed the reads anew with MiXCR; each CDR3 protein has one entry. The sample lists fewer than 950,000 distinct CDR3 sequences, less than 35% occurring once. The material sequenced was cultured CD8+ T cells from PBMCs, taken from culture after CMV antigen stimulation. The receptors derive from a human donor in good health (CMV status not recorded). Some clones in this sample may be carry-over from other donors' samples.

The J gene is TRBJ2-1, the V gene TRBV5-1; 11 positions agree with TRBD2. The CDR3 has 17 residues. Trimming took 0 bases from V and 6 from J; bases not matched to a gene: 8. CDR1 is SGHRS, CDR2 YFSETQ, per germline. CDR3 in DNA: TGCGCCAGCAGCTTGGCCATAGGTAGCGGGGGGGCCAATGAGCAGTTCTTC. This gives the protein CASSLAIGSGGANEQFF.

This clonotype was detected ten times or more. The chain has TRBV28 and TRBJ1-6, with D unresolved. The CDR3 extends over 14 amino acids. CDR1 is MDHEN, CDR2 SYDVKM, per germline. Trimming removed 5 bases from V and 7 bases from J, with 12 bases in between. Written as DNA, the CDR3 is TGTGCCAGCAGTCTCCCGGGTGTGAATTCACCCCTCCACTTT. Protein sequence: CASSLPGVNSPLHF.

This clonotype occurred many times. The chain recombines TRBV12-3 or TRBV12-4 with TRBJ2-6; D may be TRBD2 (6 bases). This CDR3 spans 15 amino acids. Trimming removed 6 bases at V and 4 bases at J, with 13 bases between. The CDR3 here is CASSLGGTGANVLTF. The CDR3 DNA sequence: TGTGCCAGCAGCCTCGGCGGGACCGGGGCCAACGTCCTGACTTTC.

The chain is built from TRBV27 and TRBJ1-1; D ambiguous. The CDR3 has 14 amino acids. The V end lost 3 bases, the J end lost 1 base, and 9 bases lay between the germline ends. CDR1 is MNHEY and CDR2 is SMNVEV in the germline V gene (reference sequence). The CDR3 nucleotides are TGTGCCAGCAGTTTTGGCCTAGGGAACACTGAAGCTTTCTTT. This translates into CASSFGLGNTEAFF.

Only a few counts were recorded for this clonotype. A read error is possible here, since a much larger clone lies one base away. V and J are TRBV7-6 and TRBJ1-6, with 7 positions matching TRBD1. The V gene's germline CDR1 is SGHVS and CDR2 FNYEAQ. CDR3 length equals 14 residues. Germline trimming cut 4 bases from V and 8 bases from J; bases unmatched to any gene: 5. As DNA, the CDR3 is TGTGCCAGCAGCTCGGGACAGCTTTATTCACCCCTCCACTTT. The encoded protein is CASSSGQLYSPLHF.

Ten or more counts support this clonotype. This chain joins TRBV7-2 and TRBJ1-2; TRBD1 is a possible D gene (5 bases). V lost 1 base to trimming and J lost 0 bases, with 6 bases between them. The CDR3 is made up of 14 amino acids. CDR1 is SGHTA and CDR2 is FQGNSA in the germline V gene. The CDR3 loop is CASSLDRSNYGYTF. The CDR3 bases are TGTGCCAGCAGCTTAGACAGGTCTAACTATGGCTACACCTTC.

This clonotype was detected a few times. The chain uses TRBV11-2 and TRBJ1-5, with D unresolved. V was cut by 2 bases and J by 2 bases, with 13 bases left in between. From germline, CDR1 is SGHAT and CDR2 FQNNGV. CDR3 length: 16 residues. DNA of the CDR3: TGTGCCAGCAGCTTATTCCCCGGGGATGGCAATCAGCCCCAGCATTTT. This codes for CASSLFPGDGNQPQHF. The full variable domain, rest sourced from reference TRBV11-2 and TRBJ1-5, is EAGVAQSPRYKIIEKRQSVAFWCNPISGHATLYWYQQILGQGPKLLIQFQNNGVVDDSQLPKDRFSAERLKGVDSTLKIQPAKLEDSAVYLCASSLFPGDGNQPQHFGDGTRLSIL.

This clonotype was seen a single time. The chain joins TRBV10-3 to TRBJ2-1; D may be TRBD2 (5 bases). Looked up from germline, CDR1 is ENHRY and CDR2 is SYGVKD. V shed 2 bases and J shed 0 bases, with 8 bases lying between them. This CDR3 comprises 15 residues. CDR3 nucleotide sequence: TGTGCCATCAGTGAGACCGGGGACTCCTACAATGAGCAGTTCTTC. This sequence encodes CAISETGDSYNEQFF.

The chain recombines TRBV4-3 with TRBJ1-2; D is possibly TRBD1 (6 bases). The CDR3 runs to 18 residues. The V gene lost 0 bases and the J gene lost 3 bases, with 20 bases spanning the gap. In germline, CDR1 is LGHNA, CDR2 YSLEER. The CDR3 loop reads CASSQDLSGVVRDYGYTF. CDR3 nucleotide sequence: TGCGCCAGCAGCCAAGATCTATCAGGGGTGGTGAGAGACTATGGCTACACCTTC.

This clonotype was seen a few times. This chain uses TRBV7-6 with TRBJ2-3; no firm D call. The CDR3 extends over 14 amino acids. With 5 bases removed from V and 1 base from J, the gap between germline ends came to 10 bases. Germline CDR1 is SGHVS and CDR2 is FNYEAQ. The CDR3 bases are TGTGCCAGCAGCCAAAATGGGGGCACAGATACGCAGTATTTT. Amino acids: CASSQNGGTDTQYF.

The chain is built from TRBV7-6 and TRBJ1-2; TRBD1 is a possible D gene (6 bases). The germline V gene encodes CDR1 SGHVS and CDR2 FNYEAQ. The CDR3 totals 16 residues. The germline V and J ends were trimmed by 5 bases and 2 bases, with 18 bases remaining between them. CDR3 sequence (DNA): TGTGCCAGCAGCGCCCGTCGGGACACCTTAAACTATGGCTACACCTTC. Translation gives CASSARRDTLNYGYTF.

In its sample, this clonotype was seen a few times. The chain joins TRBV2 to TRBJ2-7, with TRBD2 as a possible D gene (6 bases). The V end was cut by 8 bases, the J end by 5 bases, with 22 bases between. CDR1 and CDR2 (germline): SNHLY, FYNNEI. The CDR3 loop spans 15 amino acids. In nucleotides, the CDR3 is TGTGCCAGCGGCGTTGTTGGACTAACCACCGACGAGCAGTACTTC. It specifies CASGVVGLTTDEQYF.

This clonotype was found once. J is TRBJ2-2 and V is TRBV10-2; 7 nucleotides line up with TRBD1. The V gene end was trimmed by 3 bases and the J gene end by 7 bases; junction bases not matched to a gene: 14. The CDR3 length is 17 residues. CDR1 is WSHSY, CDR2 SAAADI, per germline. CDR3 nucleotide sequence: TGCGCCAGCAGTGACTTGGTGACAGGGCTTACCAACGGGGAGCTGTTTTTT. This translates into CASSDLVTGLTNGELFF.

The J gene is TRBJ1-3, the V gene TRBV5-4; D is unclear. Looked up from germline, CDR1 is SGHNT and CDR2 is YYREEE (reference sequence). This CDR3 is 14 amino acids long. V lost 4 bases and J lost 5, with 13 bases in between. DNA for the CDR3: TGTGCCAGCAGCCCGACGGAAGATCGAAACACCATATATTTT. Its protein product is CASSPTEDRNTIYF.

Regarding this clonotype: It may be a read error: a sequence one base away is much more abundant. The chain combines TRBV24-1 with TRBJ1-2; a weak D match, TRBD1 (5 bases). V was pared by 7 bases and J by 3 bases, with 8 bases between. The CDR3 contains 12 residues. The germline CDR1 and CDR2 sequences are KGHDR and SFDVKD. The chain's CDR3 is CATSGGDYGYTF. CDR3 DNA: TGTGCCACCAGCGGAGGGGACTATGGCTACACCTTC.

Many counts were recorded for this clonotype. The chain couples TRBV7-6 to TRBJ2-2, with D possibly being TRBD1 (5 bases). Trimming cost V 0 bases and J 4 bases, with 12 bases left between them. The CDR3 loop spans 16 amino acids. CDR1 and CDR2 (germline): SGHVS, FNYEAQ. The CDR3 loop reads CASSLAKRGRTGELFF. The DNA of the CDR3 is TGTGCCAGCAGCTTAGCTAAAAGGGGCCGCACCGGGGAGCTGTTTTTT.

The J gene is TRBJ2-3, the V gene TRBV6-5; 9 bases line up with TRBD2. Germline assignment: CDR1 MNHEY and CDR2 SVGAGI. CDR3 length equals 17 residues. J gave up 2 bases and V 1 base, and 7 bases lay outside the gene matches. The CDR3 DNA reads as TGTGCCAGCAGTTACTTCCCAATAGCGGGGGTCACAGATACGCAGTATTTT. This codes for CASSYFPIAGVTDTQYF.

The chain joins TRBV19 to TRBJ2-3, with TRBD2 matching over 8 bases. CDR3 length: 14 residues. V gave up 5 bases and J gave up 3 bases; unmatched junction bases: 4. Germline loops: CDR1 LNHDA, CDR2 SQIVND (reference sequence). The CDR3 region has the DNA TGTGCCAGTAGTCCGGGACTAGAGACAGATACGCAGTATTTT. As protein: CASSPGLETDTQYF.

The chain employs TRBV12-3 or TRBV12-4 and TRBJ2-3; possibly TRBD1 or TRBD2 for D (5 bases each). Trimming stripped 6 bases from V and 0 bases from J, with 19 bases between. CDR3 size: 17 residues. The CDR3 protein is CASSLGRNLKSTDTQYF. Written as DNA, the CDR3 is TGTGCCAGCAGCCTGGGACGGAATCTTAAAAGCACAGATACGCAGTATTTT.

The sample holds many counts of this clonotype. This chain connects TRBV7-6 to TRBJ1-1, with a tentative D call TRBD1 (5 bases). Deletions cut 0 bases from V and 3 bases from J, with 17 bases between. CDR3 length equals 17 residues. The germline CDR1 and CDR2 sequences are SGHVS and FNYEAQ. Here the CDR3 reads CASSLARSAVGDTEAFF. CDR3 nucleotides: TGTGCCAGCAGCTTAGCGCGGTCGGCGGTAGGGGACACTGAAGCTTTCTTT.

This clonotype was recorded a few times. The rearrangement joins TRBV6-5 to TRBJ2-3; TRBD2 matches at 8 bases. This CDR3 is built from 19 residues. J lost 3 bases, V lost 0 bases, and 14 bases had no gene match. CDR1 is MNHEY, CDR2 SVGAGI, per germline. CDR3 sequence reads: CASSYSGGESKDPTDTQYF. CDR3 nucleotide sequence: TGTGCCAGCAGTTACTCCGGGGGGGAGAGTAAGGACCCGACAGATACGCAGTATTTT.

This clonotype was seen repeatedly, ten times or more. The chain combines TRBV7-6 with TRBJ2-7; 7 bases are a match to TRBD1. V gave up 5 bases and J gave up 4 bases; unmatched junction bases: 5. The CDR3 length is 13 residues. Germline loops: CDR1 SGHVS, CDR2 FNYEAQ. The DNA for the CDR3 is TGTGCCAGCAGCGTTGGACAGGATTACGAGCAGTACTTC. Amino acids: CASSVGQDYEQYF. The entire variable domain, with the rest obtained from reference TRBV7-6 and TRBJ2-7, is as follows: GAGVSQSPRYKVTKRGQDVALRCDPISGHVSLYWYRQALGQGPEFLTYFNYEAQQDKSGLPNDRFSAERPEGSISTLTIQRTEQRDSAMYRCASSVGQDYEQYFGPGTRLTVT.

This clonotype has more than one count but fewer than ten. The V gene is TRBV6-5, the J gene TRBJ2-3, with D hard to call. The V gene lost 8 bases and the J gene lost 3 bases, with 6 bases spanning the gap. Germline CDR1 reads MNHEY; CDR2 reads SVGAGI. The length of the CDR3 is 11 residues. The chain's CDR3 is CASGKTDTQYF. The CDR3 DNA reads as TGTGCCAGCGGGAAGACAGATACGCAGTATTTT.

V is TRBV6-6 and J is TRBJ2-7; D uncertain. This CDR3 comprises 14 residues. Germline V lookup: CDR1 MNHNY, CDR2 SVGAGI (reference sequence). With 0 bases removed from V and 6 bases from J, the gap between germline ends came to 12 bases. Written as DNA, the CDR3 is TGTGCCAGCAGTTACTCGCCGGGCCCGTCCGAGCAGTACGTC. Its translation is CASSYSPGPSEQYV.

In its sample, this clonotype was seen a few times. The chain uses TRBV7-6 and TRBJ2-1; D assignment may be TRBD1 or TRBD2 (5 bases each). The CDR3 is 14 amino acids. V was pared by 5 bases and J by 3 bases, with 11 bases between. The germline CDR1 and CDR2 sequences are SGHVS and FNYEAQ. This CDR3 is CASSTIGGYNEQFF. CDR3 bases: TGTGCCAGCAGCACCATTGGGGGCTACAATGAGCAGTTCTTC.

Ten or more counts support this clonotype. The chain is built from TRBV7-9 and TRBJ1-3; possibly TRBD1 for D (6 bases). This CDR3 spans 14 amino acids. Per the germline V gene, CDR1 is SEHNR and CDR2 is FQNEAQ (reference sequence). V was pared by 7 bases and J by 7 bases, with 17 bases between. The CDR3 DNA reads as TGTGCCAGCAAAGACCGGGACACCCCGAACACCATATATTTT. Translating gives CASKDRDTPNTIYF.

In this sample, this clonotype turned up many times. This chain joins TRBV7-8 and TRBJ2-1, with 12 bases identical to TRBD2. CDR1 and CDR2 (germline): SGHVS, FQNEAQ. CDR3 size: 15 residues. Trimming removed 4 bases from V and 10 bases from J; junction bases left unmatched: 8. The chain's CDR3 is CASSSRTSGAVEQFF. CDR3 coding DNA: TGTGCCAGCAGCTCGAGGACTAGCGGGGCCGTAGAGCAGTTCTTC.